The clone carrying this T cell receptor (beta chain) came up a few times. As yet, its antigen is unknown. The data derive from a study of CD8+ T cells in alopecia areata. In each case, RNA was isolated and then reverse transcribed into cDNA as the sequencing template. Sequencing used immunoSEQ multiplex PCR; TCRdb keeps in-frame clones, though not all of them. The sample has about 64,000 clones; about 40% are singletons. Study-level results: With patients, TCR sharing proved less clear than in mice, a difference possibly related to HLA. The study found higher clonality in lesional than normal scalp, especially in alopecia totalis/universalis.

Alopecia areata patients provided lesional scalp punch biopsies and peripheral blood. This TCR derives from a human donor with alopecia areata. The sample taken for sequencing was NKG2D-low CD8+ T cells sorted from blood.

CDR3 nucleotide sequence: TGTGCCAGCAGCTTGAGACTAGCGGGAATCTCAAATGAGCAGTTCTTC. Translated, it gives CASSLRLAGISNEQFF. This chain joins TRBV7-2 and TRBJ2-1; 11 bases align to TRBD2. J gave up 7 bases and V 3 bases, and 8 bases lay outside the gene matches. The CDR3 spans 16 residues. CDR1 is SGHTA and CDR2 is FQGNSA in the germline V gene.